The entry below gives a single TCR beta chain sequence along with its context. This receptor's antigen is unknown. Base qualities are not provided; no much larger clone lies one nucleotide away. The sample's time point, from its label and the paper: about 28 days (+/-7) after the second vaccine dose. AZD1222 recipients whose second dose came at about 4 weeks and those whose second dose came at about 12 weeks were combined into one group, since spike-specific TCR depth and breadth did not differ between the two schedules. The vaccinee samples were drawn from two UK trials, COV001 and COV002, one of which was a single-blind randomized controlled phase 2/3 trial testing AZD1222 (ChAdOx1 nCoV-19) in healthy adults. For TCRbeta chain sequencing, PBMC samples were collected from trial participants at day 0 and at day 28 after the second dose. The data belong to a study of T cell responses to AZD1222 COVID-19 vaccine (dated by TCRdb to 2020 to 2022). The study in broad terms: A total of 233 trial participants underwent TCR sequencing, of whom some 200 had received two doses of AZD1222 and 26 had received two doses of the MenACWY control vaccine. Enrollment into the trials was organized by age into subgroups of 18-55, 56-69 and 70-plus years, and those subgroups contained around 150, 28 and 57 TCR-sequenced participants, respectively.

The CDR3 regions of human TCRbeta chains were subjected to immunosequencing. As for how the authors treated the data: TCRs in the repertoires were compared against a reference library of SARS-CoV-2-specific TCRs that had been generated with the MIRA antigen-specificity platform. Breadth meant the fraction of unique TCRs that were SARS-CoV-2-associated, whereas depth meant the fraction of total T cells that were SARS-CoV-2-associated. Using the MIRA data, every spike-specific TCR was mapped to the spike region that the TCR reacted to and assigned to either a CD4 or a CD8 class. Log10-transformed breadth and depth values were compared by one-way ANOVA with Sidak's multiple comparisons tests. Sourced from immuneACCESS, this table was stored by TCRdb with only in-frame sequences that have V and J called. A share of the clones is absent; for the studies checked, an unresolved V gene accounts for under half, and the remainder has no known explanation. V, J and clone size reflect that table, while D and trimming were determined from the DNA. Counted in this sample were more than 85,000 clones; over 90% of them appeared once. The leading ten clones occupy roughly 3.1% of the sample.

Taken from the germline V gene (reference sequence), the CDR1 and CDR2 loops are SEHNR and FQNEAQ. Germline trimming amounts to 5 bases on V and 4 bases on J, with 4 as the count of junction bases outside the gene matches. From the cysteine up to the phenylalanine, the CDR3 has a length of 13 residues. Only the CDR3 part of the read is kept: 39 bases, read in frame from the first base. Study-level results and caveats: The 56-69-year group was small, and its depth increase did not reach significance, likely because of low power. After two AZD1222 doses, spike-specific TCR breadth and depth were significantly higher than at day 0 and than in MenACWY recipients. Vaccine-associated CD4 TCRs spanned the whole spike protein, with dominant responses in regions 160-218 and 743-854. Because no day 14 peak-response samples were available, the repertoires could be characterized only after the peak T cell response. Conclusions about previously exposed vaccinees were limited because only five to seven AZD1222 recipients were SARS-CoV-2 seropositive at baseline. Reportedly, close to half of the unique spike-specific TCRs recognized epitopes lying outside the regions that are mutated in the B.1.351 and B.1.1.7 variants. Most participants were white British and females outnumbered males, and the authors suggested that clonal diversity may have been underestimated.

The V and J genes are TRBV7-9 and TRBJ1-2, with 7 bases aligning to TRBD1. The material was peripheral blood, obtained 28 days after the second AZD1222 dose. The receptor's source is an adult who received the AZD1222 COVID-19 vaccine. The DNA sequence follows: TGTGCCAGCAGCACAGGACAGGTCTATGGCTACACCTTC. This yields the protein CASSTGQVYGYTF.